This T cell receptor (beta chain) emerged from a study of CXCR3-negative and CXCR3-positive naive CD8 T cells. Across the study: Sequencing gave about 140 million TRB reads overall, about 1.5 +/- 0.3 million per library.

The TRB libraries of cDNA were built by UMI-labeled 5' RACE. TCRdb reprocessed the 5' RACE reads; each CDR3 protein has one entry and no DNA is given. The sample data list about 5,300 distinct CDR3 sequences. Naive CD8+ T cells displayed a CD45RO-CCR7+CD27+CD95- phenotype. This clonotype is identified as medium-sized (0.01 to 0.1%) from frequency. Its target is not known. Germline V gene data show CDR1 as MNHEY and CDR2 as SMNVEV (reference sequence). This CDR3 has 13 residues. General study points: High diversity, comparable across both naive subsets, contrasted with much lower diversity in memory CD8+ cells. Naive CXCR3-negative and CXCR3-positive cells had similar TRBV-TRBJ usage; memory differed.

The J gene is TRBJ1-1, the V gene TRBV27. The origin of this receptor is a human donor in good health. Some clones in this sample may be carry-over from other donors' samples. Source material: naive CXCR3- CD8+ T cells from blood. As for subset: CD45RO-CCR7+CD27+CD95- naive CD8+ T cells lacking CXCR3 (TNR3-). The CDR3 region is CASSLAWNTEAFF.